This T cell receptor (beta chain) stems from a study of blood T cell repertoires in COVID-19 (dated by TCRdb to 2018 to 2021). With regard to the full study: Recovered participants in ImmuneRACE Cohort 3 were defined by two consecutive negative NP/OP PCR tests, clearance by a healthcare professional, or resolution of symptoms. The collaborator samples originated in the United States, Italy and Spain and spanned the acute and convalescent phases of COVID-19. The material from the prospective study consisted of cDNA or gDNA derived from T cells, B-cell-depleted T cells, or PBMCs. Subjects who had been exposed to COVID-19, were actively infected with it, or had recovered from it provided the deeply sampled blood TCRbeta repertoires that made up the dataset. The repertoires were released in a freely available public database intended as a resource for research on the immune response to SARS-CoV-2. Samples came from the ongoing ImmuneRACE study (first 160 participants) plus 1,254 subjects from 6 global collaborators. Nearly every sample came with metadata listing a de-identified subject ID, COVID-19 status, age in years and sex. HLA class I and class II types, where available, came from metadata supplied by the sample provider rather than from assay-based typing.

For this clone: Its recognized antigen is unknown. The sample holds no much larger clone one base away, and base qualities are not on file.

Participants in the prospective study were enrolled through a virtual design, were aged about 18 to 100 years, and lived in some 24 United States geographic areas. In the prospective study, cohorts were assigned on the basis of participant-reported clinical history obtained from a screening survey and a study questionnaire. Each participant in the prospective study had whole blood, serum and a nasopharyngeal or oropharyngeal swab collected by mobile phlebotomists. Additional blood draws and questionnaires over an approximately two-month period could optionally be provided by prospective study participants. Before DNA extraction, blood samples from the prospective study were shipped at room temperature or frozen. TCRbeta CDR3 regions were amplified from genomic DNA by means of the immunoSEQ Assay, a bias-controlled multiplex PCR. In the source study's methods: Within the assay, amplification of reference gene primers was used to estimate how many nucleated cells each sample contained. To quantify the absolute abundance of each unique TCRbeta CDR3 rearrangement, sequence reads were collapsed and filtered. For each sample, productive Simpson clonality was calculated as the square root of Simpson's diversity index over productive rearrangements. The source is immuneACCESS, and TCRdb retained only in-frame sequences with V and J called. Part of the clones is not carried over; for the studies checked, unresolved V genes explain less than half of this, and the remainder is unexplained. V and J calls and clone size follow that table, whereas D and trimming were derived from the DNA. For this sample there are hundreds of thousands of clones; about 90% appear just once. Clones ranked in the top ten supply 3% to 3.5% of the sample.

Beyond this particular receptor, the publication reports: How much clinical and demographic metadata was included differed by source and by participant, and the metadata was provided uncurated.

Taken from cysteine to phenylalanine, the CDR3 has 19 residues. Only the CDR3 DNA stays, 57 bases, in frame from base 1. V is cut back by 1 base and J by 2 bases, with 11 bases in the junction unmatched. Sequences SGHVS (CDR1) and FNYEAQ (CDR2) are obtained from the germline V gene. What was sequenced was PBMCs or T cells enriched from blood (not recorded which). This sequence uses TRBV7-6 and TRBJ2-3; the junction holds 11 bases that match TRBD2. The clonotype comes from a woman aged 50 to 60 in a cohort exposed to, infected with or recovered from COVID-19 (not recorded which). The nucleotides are TGTGCCAGCAGCTTAGTTCCTAGCGGGGGGCGGATTATCACAGATACGCAGTATTTT. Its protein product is CASSLVPSGGRIITDTQYF.